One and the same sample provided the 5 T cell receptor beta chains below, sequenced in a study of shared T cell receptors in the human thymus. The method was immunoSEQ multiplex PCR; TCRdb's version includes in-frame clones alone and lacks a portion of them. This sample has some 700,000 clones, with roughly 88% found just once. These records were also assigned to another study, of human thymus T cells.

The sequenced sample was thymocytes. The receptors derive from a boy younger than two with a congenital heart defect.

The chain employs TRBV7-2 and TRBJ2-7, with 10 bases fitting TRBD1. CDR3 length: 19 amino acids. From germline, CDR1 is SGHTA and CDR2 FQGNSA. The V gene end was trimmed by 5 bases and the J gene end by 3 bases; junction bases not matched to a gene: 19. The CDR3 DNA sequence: TGTGCCAGCAGCACCACGGACAGGGGGTTATGGCGGGAGGTCTACGAGCAGTACTTC. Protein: CASSTTDRGLWREVYEQYF. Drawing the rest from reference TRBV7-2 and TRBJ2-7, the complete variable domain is GAGVSQSPSNKVTEKGKDVELRCDPISGHTALYWYRQSLGQGLEFLIYFQGNSAPDKSGLPSDRFSAERTGGSVSTLTIQRTQQEDSAVYLCASSTTDRGLWREVYEQYFGPGTRLTVT.

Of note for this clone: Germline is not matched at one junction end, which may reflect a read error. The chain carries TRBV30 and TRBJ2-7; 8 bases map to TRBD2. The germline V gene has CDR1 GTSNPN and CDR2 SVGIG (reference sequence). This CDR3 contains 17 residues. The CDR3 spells CAWSGGTSRLSVYGQYF. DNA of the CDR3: TGTGCCTGGAGTGGGGGGACTAGTCGGCTGAGTGTTTACGGGCAGTACTTC. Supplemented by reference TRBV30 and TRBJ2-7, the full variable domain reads SQTIHQWPATLVQPVGSPLSLECTVEGTSNPNLYWYRQAAGRGLQLLFYSVGIGQISSEVPQNLSASRPQDRQFILSSKKLLLSDSGFYLCAWSGGTSRLSVYGQYFGPGTRLTVT.

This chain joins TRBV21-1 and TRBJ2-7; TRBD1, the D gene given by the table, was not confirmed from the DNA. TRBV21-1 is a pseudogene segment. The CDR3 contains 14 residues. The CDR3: CARCHGPQGYEQYF. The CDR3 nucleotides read TGTGCCAGATGTCACGGCCCACAGGGTTACGAGCAGTACTTC.

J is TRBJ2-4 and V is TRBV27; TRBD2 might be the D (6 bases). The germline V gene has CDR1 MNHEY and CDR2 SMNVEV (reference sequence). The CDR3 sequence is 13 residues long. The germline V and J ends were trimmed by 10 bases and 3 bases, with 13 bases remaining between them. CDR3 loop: CATAGRGKNIQYF. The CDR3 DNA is TGTGCCACTGCGGGACGCGGCAAAAACATTCAGTACTTC.

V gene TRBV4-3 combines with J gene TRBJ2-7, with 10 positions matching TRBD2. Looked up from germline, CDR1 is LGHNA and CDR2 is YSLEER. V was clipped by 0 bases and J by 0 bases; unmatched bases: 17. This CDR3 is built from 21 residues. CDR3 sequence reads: CASSQECTWGAGGLSSYEQYF. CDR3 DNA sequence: TGCGCCAGCAGCCAAGAATGCACGTGGGGAGCGGGAGGGCTGAGCTCCTACGAGCAGTACTTC.